This record covers a single T cell receptor (beta chain). The target antigen is unknown. The PCR had 60 Vbeta and 13 Jbeta primers. Libraries were prepared by immunoSEQ multiplex PCR; TCRdb keeps only in-frame clonotypes and omits some of them. The table has under 200,000 clones, roughly 77% seen once; the top ten hold under 2.5%. Unmatched junction bases numbered 12, after V lost 0 bases and J lost 8 bases. Per germline, CDR1 LNHNV and CDR2 YYDKDF (reference sequence). The length of the CDR3 is 18 residues. This sample is part of a study of cytomegalovirus exposure and HLA in healthy donors. Study results and limitations: Solely CMV serostatus was available to characterize immune exposure. The productive fraction for most TCR beta V segments was about 87% or about 30% in an earlier analysis.

The origin of this receptor is a man aged 50-60 years in good health and CMV-seropositive. The chain links TRBV15 to TRBJ2-1, with 11 bases fitting TRBD2. Input material: PBMCs. DNA for the CDR3: TGTGCCACCAGCAGAGATGGGCCTGATAGCGGGGGGGCCTATGAGCAGTTCTTC. It is translated as CATSRDGPDSGGAYEQFF.